The 32 T cell receptor beta chains given below trace back to one sample, sequenced in a study of OX40 agonist ivuxolimab in advanced cancers. The data were produced by immunoSEQ multiplex PCR, yet TCRdb's version contains in-frame clones alone and is incomplete. The table includes about 50,000 clones, approximately 90% detected once. This sample comprised CD4+ or CD8+ T cells sorted from blood, obtained in a trial of the OX40 agonist ivuxolimab. These receptors were taken from an adult with an advanced solid tumor such as melanoma, head and neck, liver or kidney cancer.

The genes are TRBV27 and TRBJ2-7; 11 bases are a match to TRBD1. The germline gives CDR1 MNHEY, CDR2 SMNVEV (reference sequence). The junction had 4 bases not matched to a gene; V was cut back by 3 bases and J by 6 bases. CDR3 size: 14 residues. DNA for the CDR3: TGTGCCAGCAGTTTTGCCGGGACAGGGGGCGAGCAGTACTTC. Protein: CASSFAGTGGEQYF.

This sequence joins TRBV11-2 and TRBJ1-2; a weak D match, TRBD1 (5 bases). The CDR3 consists of 11 residues. Trimming cost V 9 bases and J 6 bases, with 11 bases left between them. Germline CDR1 reads SGHAT; CDR2 reads FQNNGV. The CDR3 protein is CASGGGDGYTF. In nucleotides, the CDR3 is TGTGCCAGTGGTGGGGGAGATGGCTACACCTTC.

The gene calls are TRBV2 and TRBJ1-4; the D gene is possibly TRBD1 (6 bases). V dropped 7 bases and J dropped 3 bases, with 9 bases sitting between them. Germline V gene lookup returns CDR1 SNHLY and CDR2 FYNNEI. This CDR3 region has 13 residues. This CDR3 reads CASKDSSNEKLFF. Here the CDR3 DNA reads TGTGCCAGCAAGGACAGCTCTAATGAAAAACTGTTTTTT.

The chain has TRBV29-1 and TRBJ2-1; D unclear. The germline V gene has CDR1 SQVTM and CDR2 ANQGSEA. The ends were cut back, 2 bases at V and 8 bases at J, with 4 bases in the middle. This CDR3 comprises 10 residues. CDR3 sequence: CSVEYDEQFF. CDR3 in DNA: TGCAGCGTTGAATACGATGAGCAGTTCTTC.

The chain uses TRBV28 and TRBJ2-6, with D maybe TRBD2 (5 bases). This CDR3 comprises 16 residues. V lost 6 bases to trimming and J lost 1 base, with 13 bases between them. The V gene's germline CDR1 is MDHEN and CDR2 SYDVKM. The CDR3 nucleotides are TGTGCCAGCAGCTCGGGATCTCATTCTGGGGCCAACGTCCTGACTTTC. Amino acid sequence: CASSSGSHSGANVLTF. The whole variable domain, filled in from reference TRBV28 and TRBJ2-6, reads DVKVTQSSRYLVKRTGEKVFLECVQDMDHENMFWYRQDPGLGLRLIYFSYDVKMKEKGDIPEGYSVSREKKERFSLILESASTNQTSMYLCASSSGSHSGANVLTFGAGSRLTVL.

The chain is built from TRBV6-5 and TRBJ1-1, with D uncertain. The CDR3 runs to 13 residues. Looked up from germline, CDR1 is MNHEY and CDR2 is SVGAGI. V dropped 2 bases and J dropped 3 bases, with 7 bases sitting between them. The CDR3 region has the DNA TGTGCCAGCAGTTACAACGGCCACACTGAAGCTTTCTTT. Its translation: CASSYNGHTEAFF.

The chain employs TRBV28 and TRBJ2-1, with 9 bases fitting TRBD2. CDR3 length equals 15 residues. The J segment lost 3 bases and the V segment lost 4 bases, leaving 4 bases of the junction unmatched. CDR1 MDHEN and CDR2 SYDVKM come from the germline V gene. In DNA form, the CDR3 reads TGTGCCAGCAGTTCACGACTAGCGGACTACAATGAGCAGTTCTTC. It is translated as CASSSRLADYNEQFF.

The rearrangement links TRBV7-6 to TRBJ1-1, with a possible D match to TRBD1 (5 bases). Trimming shortened V by 0 bases and J by 5 bases, and 10 bases separated the two germline ends. CDR3 size: 14 residues. Germline V gene data show CDR1 as SGHVS and CDR2 as FNYEAQ. CDR3 sequence (DNA): TGTGCCAGCAGCTTAGCGGGGGAGGAGACTGAAGCTTTCTTT. Its protein product is CASSLAGEETEAFF.

V gene TRBV6-5 combines with J gene TRBJ1-5, with unresolved D. Between the trimmed V and J ends, which lost 4 bases and 0 bases, there was a span of 13 bases. This CDR3 has 16 amino acids. Germline values: CDR1 MNHEY, CDR2 SVGAGI. As DNA, the CDR3 is TGTGCCAGCAGTTCTGGGCTGCCGTATAGCAATCAGCCCCAGCATTTT. Residues: CASSSGLPYSNQPQHF.

This chain links TRBV19 with TRBJ2-3, with D maybe TRBD2 (7 bases). Germline CDR1 reads LNHDA; CDR2 reads SQIVND (reference sequence). The CDR3 spans 15 residues. V lost 5 bases to trimming and J lost 6 bases, with 18 bases between them. The CDR3 loop is CASSWWGGTSDTQYF. In DNA, the CDR3 is TGTGCCAGTAGTTGGTGGGGGGGCACTTCGGATACGCAGTATTTT.

The chain couples TRBV7-9 to TRBJ1-4; D remains unclear. The V gene lost 7 bases and the J gene lost 8 bases, with 8 bases spanning the gap. The length of the CDR3 is 11 residues. Germline assignment: CDR1 SEHNR and CDR2 FQNEAQ (reference sequence). This CDR3 reads CASTLGEKLFF. The DNA for the CDR3 is TGTGCCAGCACCCTCGGGGAAAAACTGTTTTTT.

This chain joins TRBV7-6 and TRBJ2-7; maybe TRBD1 (5 bases). V was clipped by 0 bases and J by 4 bases, with 10 bases between them. This CDR3 is built from 14 residues. Per germline, CDR1 SGHVS and CDR2 FNYEAQ. The CDR3 is CASSLAKGWYEQYF. CDR3 in DNA: TGTGCCAGCAGCTTAGCAAAGGGGTGGTACGAGCAGTACTTC.

This clone appeared once. The genes are TRBV6-1 and TRBJ2-1; 14 nucleotides match TRBD2. The germline gives CDR1 MNHNS, CDR2 SASEGT. The CDR3 covers 17 residues. With 0 bases clipped from V and 9 bases from J, the junction kept 7 bases outside the gene matches. CDR3 in amino acids: CASSEAGTSGRWGEQFF. CDR3 DNA: TGTGCCAGCAGTGAAGCGGGGACTAGCGGGAGATGGGGTGAGCAGTTCTTC.

This clone occurred a few times. V usage is TRBV7-9 and J usage is TRBJ1-1; D uncertain. V shed 5 bases and J shed 2 bases, with 12 bases lying between them. The germline V gene has CDR1 SEHNR and CDR2 FQNEAQ (reference sequence). This CDR3 region has 14 residues. In DNA form, the CDR3 reads TGTGCCAGCAGCACAACAGTGATCAACACTGAAGCTTTCTTT. This translates into CASSTTVINTEAFF.

This clone counts as medium-sized. The identical CDR3 is also encoded by other nucleotide sequences in the sample. The chain employs TRBV5-1 and TRBJ2-1; weak D call: TRBD2 (6 bases). The ends were cut back, 5 bases at V and 3 bases at J, with 12 bases in the middle. Germline loops: CDR1 SGHRS, CDR2 YFSETQ. This CDR3 region has 14 residues. CDR3 in amino acids: CASRIQGGYNEQFF. CDR3 bases: TGCGCCAGCAGAATCCAGGGAGGCTACAATGAGCAGTTCTTC.

The chain links TRBV6-4 to TRBJ2-3; D gene ambiguous. The CDR3 loop spans 13 amino acids. The V gene lost 8 bases and the J gene lost 5 bases, with 14 bases spanning the gap. Germline CDR1 MRHNA, CDR2 SNTAGT. CDR3 region: CASSWTWGDTQYF. The CDR3, as DNA: TGTGCCAGCTCTTGGACGTGGGGAGATACGCAGTATTTT.

The genes are TRBV5-6 and TRBJ2-1; D is unclear. Trimming cost V 1 base and J 6 bases, with 8 bases left between them. Germline V gene lookup returns CDR1 SGHDT and CDR2 YYEEEE. CDR3 length: 13 residues. The CDR3 DNA reads as TGTGCCAGCAGCTTGTCCAGTCTCAATGAGCAGTTCTTC. It yields the protein CASSLSSLNEQFF.

CDR3 DNA sequence: TGTGCCAGCAGCCAAGATCCGGGACAGCGAAGTTTGGAAGCTTTCTTT. Protein product: CASSQDPGQRSLEAFF. The V call is TRBV4-2, the J call TRBJ1-1, with 7 bases lining up with TRBD1. V trimming: 0 bases; J trimming: 8 bases; junction bases outside the gene matches: 12. CDR1 is LGHNA and CDR2 is YNFKEQ in the germline V gene. The length of the CDR3 is 16 residues.

This sequence joins TRBV6-6 and TRBJ1-3; D gene ambiguous. The CDR3 is made up of 16 amino acids. Trimming shortened V by 0 bases and J by 0 bases, and 9 bases separated the two germline ends. Germline-derived CDR1 and CDR2 are MNHNY and SVGAGI (reference sequence). The CDR3 nucleotides are TGTGCCAGCAGTTACTCCATCGGGAGCTCTGGAAACACCATATATTTT. This codes for CASSYSIGSSGNTIYF.

The chain joins TRBV28 to TRBJ2-5; 7 bases map to TRBD1. Germline CDR1 reads MDHEN; CDR2 reads SYDVKM. Trimming cost V 8 bases and J 5 bases; bases outside gene matches: 8. The CDR3 loop spans 13 amino acids. The CDR3 region is CASELQGWETQYF. The DNA for the CDR3 is TGTGCCAGCGAATTACAGGGGTGGGAGACCCAGTACTTC. Combining the CDR3 with reference TRBV28 and TRBJ2-5 gives the whole variable domain DVKVTQSSRYLVKRTGEKVFLECVQDMDHENMFWYRQDPGLGLRLIYFSYDVKMKEKGDIPEGYSVSREKKERFSLILESASTNQTSMYLCASELQGWETQYFGPGTRLLVL.

The chain couples TRBV10-3 to TRBJ2-5, with a possible D match to TRBD1 (6 bases). TRBJ2-7 explains the end of the DNA better; the J call may be wrong. CDR3 size: 14 residues. Germline V lookup: CDR1 ENHRY, CDR2 SYGVKD. For the CDR3, the DNA is TGTGCCATCAGTGAATCAGGGGATTATGACGAGCAGTACTTC. The encoded protein is CAISESGDYDEQYF.

The chain is built from TRBV9 and TRBJ2-7, with a weak D call TRBD2 (6 bases). CDR1 is SGDLS, CDR2 YYNGEE, per germline. V was cut by 0 bases and J by 3 bases, with 16 bases left in between. This CDR3 has 16 amino acids. Written as DNA, the CDR3 is TGTGCCAGCAGCGTAGCCGGGGGAATTTCTAGCTACGAGCAGTACTTC. It encodes CASSVAGGISSYEQYF.

The rearrangement uses TRBV7-9 and TRBJ2-1; D uncertain. This CDR3 is 13 amino acids long. V gave up 5 bases and J gave up 4 bases, with 9 bases separating them. Germline V gives CDR1 SEHNR, CDR2 FQNEAQ (reference sequence). The CDR3 region has the DNA TGTGCCAGCAGCCAGGCCCTTTACAATGAGCAGTTCTTC. Protein sequence: CASSQALYNEQFF.

Here the CDR3 DNA reads TGTGCCAGCAGGGAGACAGGGTTTGTTCCGAGCAATGAGCAGTTCTTC. Amino acids: CASRETGFVPSNEQFF. This chain joins TRBV27 and TRBJ2-1; 7 bases are shared with TRBD1. There are 16 residues in the CDR3. Germline-derived CDR1 and CDR2 are MNHEY and SMNVEV (reference sequence). Trimming cost V 6 bases and J 6 bases; bases outside gene matches: 14.

This clone was seen only once. One end of the junction is discordant with germline, which a read error may explain. This chain joins TRBV5-4 and TRBJ2-1; 8 nucleotides line up with TRBD2. The CDR3 sequence is 16 residues long. Germline V lookup: CDR1 SGHNT, CDR2 YYREEE (reference sequence). The CDR3 coding sequence is TGTGCCAGCAGCTTGGACGGGGGGGCCCCATACAATGAACAGTTCTTC. Protein: CASSLDGGAPYNEQFF. The complete variable domain, with remaining parts taken from reference TRBV5-4 and TRBJ2-1, reads ETGVTQSPTHLIKTRGQQVTLRCSSQSGHNTVSWYQQALGQGPQFIFQYYREEENGRGNFPPRFSGLQFPNYSSELNVNALELDDSALYLCASSLDGGAPYNEQFFGPGTRLTVL.

V gene TRBV4-1 combines with J gene TRBJ2-2, with D tentatively TRBD1 (5 bases). The CDR3 runs 14 residues. Germline V gene sequence: CDR1 MGHRA, CDR2 YSYEKL. Trimming pared 0 bases from V and 7 bases from J, leaving 9 bases between. The CDR3 DNA reads as TGCGCCAGCAGCCAAGAAGGGGTAGGCGGGGAGCTGTTTTTT. Translated, it gives CASSQEGVGGELFF.

The rearrangement uses TRBV27 and TRBJ2-7, with 9 positions matching TRBD1. This CDR3 has 15 amino acids. Trimming at V came to 7 bases and at J to 3 bases, leaving 10 bases not matched to a gene. Germline values: CDR1 MNHEY, CDR2 SMNVEV (reference sequence). CDR3 bases: TGTGCCAGCAAAAAATCCCGGGACAGGGACTACGAGCAGTACTTC. Translating gives CASKKSRDRDYEQYF.

This clone was found a few times. This rearrangement joins TRBV28 to TRBJ2-2; 8 bases agree with TRBD2. Losses at the gene ends were 2 bases for V and 1 base for J; bases not matched to a gene: 3. The CDR3 length is 16 residues. Per the germline V gene, CDR1 is MDHEN and CDR2 is SYDVKM. CDR3 protein: CASSLSGGGNTGELFF. As DNA, the CDR3 is TGTGCCAGCAGTTTAAGCGGGGGCGGGAACACCGGGGAGCTGTTTTTT.

The chain recombines TRBV5-1 with TRBJ2-7; 11 bases agree with TRBD1. In germline, CDR1 is SGHRS, CDR2 YFSETQ. V dropped 4 bases and J dropped 5; count of bases not matched to a gene: 5. There are 14 residues in the CDR3. The chain's CDR3 is CASSRGQGADEQYF. The CDR3 coding sequence is TGCGCCAGCAGCCGAGGACAGGGGGCTGACGAGCAGTACTTC.

The chain is built from TRBV5-8 and TRBJ2-7, with a possible D match to TRBD2 (5 bases). The V end lost 4 bases, the J end lost 0 bases, and 11 bases lay between the germline ends. Germline loops: CDR1 SGHTS, CDR2 YDEGEE. The CDR3 has 14 residues. The CDR3 DNA follows: TGTGCCAGCAGCCAGGACTGGGACTCCTACGAGCAGTACGTC. Translating it yields CASSQDWDSYEQYV.

V usage is TRBV6-5 and J usage is TRBJ2-3; tentatively, D is TRBD1 or TRBD2 (5 bases each). Per germline, CDR1 MNHEY and CDR2 SVGAGI. The CDR3 has 15 residues. V gave up 2 bases and J gave up 2 bases, with 11 bases separating them. The CDR3 reads CASSYGGPFTDTQYF. The CDR3 DNA sequence: TGTGCCAGCAGTTACGGGGGACCCTTCACAGATACGCAGTATTTT.

The CDR3 region is CAITDRVNTEAFF. The CDR3 DNA is TGTGCCATCACTGACAGGGTGAACACTGAAGCTTTCTTT. This rearrangement joins TRBV10-3 to TRBJ1-1, with TRBD1 identical over 7 bases. Germline V lookup: CDR1 ENHRY, CDR2 SYGVKD. The length of the CDR3 is 13 residues. The J segment lost 0 bases and the V segment lost 7 bases, leaving 2 bases of the junction unmatched.